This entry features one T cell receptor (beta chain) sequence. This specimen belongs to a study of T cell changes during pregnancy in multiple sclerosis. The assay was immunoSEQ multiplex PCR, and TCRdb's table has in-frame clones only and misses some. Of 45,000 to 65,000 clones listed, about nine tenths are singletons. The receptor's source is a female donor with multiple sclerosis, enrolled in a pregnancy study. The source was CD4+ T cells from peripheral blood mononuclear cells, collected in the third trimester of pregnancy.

DNA for the CDR3: TGTGCCAGCAGCGCTCCCGGGACAGGGGACGGCTACACCTTC. Protein sequence: CASSAPGTGDGYTF. The genes are TRBV9 and TRBJ1-2, with TRBD1 matching over 10 bases. Germline V gene data show CDR1 as SGDLS and CDR2 as YYNGEE. V lost 3 bases and J lost 8; bases outside the gene matches: 7. There are 14 residues in the CDR3.